This T cell receptor (beta chain) is from a study of T-cell memory formation after mild COVID-19. Study-wide background: Clusters of TCRs were largely donor specific. Study-wide findings and caveats: Clones which contracted sat mainly in CM and EM if CD4+, and in EMRA if CD8+. The authors left the SARS-CoV-2 specificity of second-wave clones peaking on day 37 unconfirmed.

Trimming cost V 4 bases and J 1 base, with 7 bases left between them. In germline, CDR1 is SNHLY, CDR2 FYNNEI. The CDR3 spans 14 residues. TCR alpha and TCR beta cDNA libraries carrying sample barcodes and UMIs were produced by 5'RACE using constant-segment primers. TCRdb reanalysed the 5' RACE reads using MiXCR and keeps one entry per CDR3 protein. The data show roughly 130,000 distinct CDR3 sequences, approximately 5.9% seen once. This clonotype was detected a few times. What it binds is unknown. This sequence joins TRBV2 and TRBJ2-2; D is uncertain. The origin of this receptor is an adult woman who had mild COVID-19 (a few samples of this study predate the infection). Cell type and time point are not known. Sequenced sample: PBMCs or a T cell subset sorted from them (not recorded which). The CDR3 spells CASSVGVNTGELFF. The CDR3 bases are TGTGCCAGCAGTGTGGGTGTGAACACCGGGGAGCTGTTTTTT. Full variable domain (rest looked up from reference TRBV2 and TRBJ2-2): EPEVTQTPSHQVTQMGQEVILRCVPISNHLYFYWYRQILGQKVEFLVSFYNNEISEKSEIFDDQFSVERPDGSNFTLKIRSTKLEDSAMYFCASSVGVNTGELFFGEGSRLTVL.